The source of this T cell receptor (beta chain) is a study of a mutant IDH1 vaccine in newly diagnosed glioma. Time point denoted: week 11, during vaccination. With topical imiquimod, each dose of the vaccine consisted of 300 ug of mutant IDH1 20-mer peptide. Profiled with immunoSEQ multiplex PCR; TCRdb holds only in-frame clones, not every one. The sample includes 38,000 or so clones, about four fifths of them seen just once. The germline CDR1 and CDR2 sequences are SGDLS and YYNGEE. V lost 2 bases and J 7 bases, leaving 13 bases between the germline ends. The CDR3 loop spans 14 amino acids. As regards this clone: The antigen is not known.

This specimen consisted of peripheral blood mononuclear cells (PBMCs), obtained from a glioma patient whose treatment included an IDH1 peptide vaccine. The clonotype was recovered from a woman aged 30 to 39 with glioma. Some clones in this sample may be carry-over from other donors' samples. This chain uses TRBV9 with TRBJ2-1, with D perhaps TRBD2 (5 bases). The CDR3 coding sequence is TGTGCCAGCAGCGTTGGTCTAGCCTCGAATGAGCAGTTCTTC. As protein: CASSVGLASNEQFF.